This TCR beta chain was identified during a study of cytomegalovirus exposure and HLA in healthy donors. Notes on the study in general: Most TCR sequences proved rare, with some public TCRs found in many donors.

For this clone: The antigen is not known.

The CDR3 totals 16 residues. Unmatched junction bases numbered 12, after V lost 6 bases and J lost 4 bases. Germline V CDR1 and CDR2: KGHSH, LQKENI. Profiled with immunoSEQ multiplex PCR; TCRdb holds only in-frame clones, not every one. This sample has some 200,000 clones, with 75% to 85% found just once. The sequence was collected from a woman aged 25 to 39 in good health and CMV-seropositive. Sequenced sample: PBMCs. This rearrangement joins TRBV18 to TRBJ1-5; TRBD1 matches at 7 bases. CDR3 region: CASSPAGGGPNQPQHF. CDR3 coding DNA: TGTGCCAGCTCGCCAGCGGGAGGGGGCCCGAATCAGCCCCAGCATTTT.